This T cell receptor (beta chain) emerged from a study of CD8 T cells in Susac syndrome. This CDR3 contains 15 residues. V gave up 2 bases and J gave up 5 bases, with 15 bases separating them. Per germline, CDR1 GTSNPN and CDR2 SVGIG (reference sequence). Sequencing of TCR beta drew on CD8+ and CD4+ T cells from blood. FACS enriched CD8+ TEMRA cells, while bulk CD8+ and CD4+ were negatively isolated. Random hexamers were used to reverse transcribe an amount of about 0.45 to 1 ug RNA. A multiplex approach, immunoSEQ multiplex PCR, amplified TCR beta CDR3 across 54 Vbeta and 13 Jbeta. TCRdb redid the calling of the immunoSEQ multiplex PCR reads with MiXCR, one entry per CDR3 protein. Of roughly 86,000 distinct CDR3 sequences in the sample, roughly 96% were seen once.

V is TRBV30 and J is TRBJ2-2, with D perhaps TRBD1 or TRBD2 (6 bases each). The material sequenced was CD8+ T cells from PBMCs. The receptor was derived from a human donor with Susac syndrome. CDR3: CAWSPLGGGTGELFF. CDR3 nucleotides: TGTGCCTGGAGTCCATTGGGGGGCGGGACCGGGGAGCTGTTTTTT.